The 13 T cell receptor beta chains listed next were all sequenced from one sample in a study of blood T cell repertoires in COVID-19. The repertoire was sequenced with immunoSEQ multiplex PCR; TCRdb's copy has only in-frame clones and lacks some. The sample consists of around 360,000 clones, about 90% of them appearing once. Sequencing was performed on PBMCs or T cells enriched from blood (not recorded which). These receptors were obtained from a woman aged 30 to 39 who had recovered from COVID-19.

This clone was counted a single time. This sequence joins TRBV27 and TRBJ2-1; tentatively, D is TRBD2 (5 bases). Germline assignment: CDR1 MNHEY and CDR2 SMNVEV (reference sequence). Trimming took off 3 bases at V and 4 bases at J, with 16 bases between the two ends. The CDR3 contains 16 residues. The CDR3 sequence: CASSFTASRLYNEQFF. The CDR3 nucleotides are TGTGCCAGCAGTTTTACGGCTAGCAGATTATACAATGAGCAGTTCTTC.

This clone was recorded once. J is TRBJ2-1 and V is TRBV18; 8 nucleotides agree with TRBD1. Trimming cost V 3 bases and J 6 bases; bases outside gene matches: 13. CDR1 KGHSH and CDR2 LQKENI come from the germline V gene. This CDR3 spans 17 amino acids. CDR3 bases: TGTGCCAGCTCACCCTTATTAGGACAGGGATCTGTCAATGAGCAGTTCTTC. Its protein product is CASSPLLGQGSVNEQFF.

J is TRBJ1-5 and V is TRBV15, with D possibly being TRBD1 (6 bases). V was pared by 3 bases and J by 7 bases, with 7 bases between. Germline CDR1 and CDR2: LNHNV and YYDKDF (reference sequence). The CDR3 covers 12 residues. Written as DNA, the CDR3 is TGTGCCACCAGCAGTAGGGGGCAGCCCCAGCATTTT. It specifies CATSSRGQPQHF.

The V call is TRBV29-1, the J call TRBJ1-1; D call uncertain. This CDR3 spans 14 amino acids. The germline V and J ends were trimmed by 7 bases and 4 bases, with 19 bases remaining between them. CDR1 and CDR2 from the germline V gene are SQVTM and ANQGSEA. The CDR3 here is CSGAPRLAFTEAFF. The CDR3 region has the DNA TGCAGCGGTGCACCTCGACTCGCGTTCACTGAAGCTTTCTTT.

The chain uses TRBV7-8 and TRBJ2-1; 8 bases align to TRBD2. Germline V gives CDR1 SGHVS, CDR2 FQNEAQ. The trim removed 4 bases at V and 4 bases at J, leaving 12 bases unmatched. This CDR3 has 17 amino acids. The CDR3 sequence: CASSSPQSGSYYNEQFF. The CDR3 DNA sequence: TGTGCCAGCAGCTCACCCCAAAGCGGGAGTTATTACAATGAGCAGTTCTTC.

The chain uses TRBV6-5 and TRBJ1-2; tentatively, D is TRBD1 (5 bases). This CDR3 is 14 amino acids long. Trimming pared 5 bases from V and 4 bases from J, leaving 14 bases between. Germline CDR1 MNHEY, CDR2 SVGAGI. CDR3 nucleotide sequence: TGTGCCAGCAGTCCTGGTGAAAGGGGCTATGGCTACACCTTC. Protein sequence: CASSPGERGYGYTF.

V and J are TRBV4-1 and TRBJ2-7, with D possibly TRBD2 on 6 matching bases. V was shortened by 1 base and J by 1 base, with 14 bases between the two germline ends. This CDR3 is built from 16 residues. Germline values: CDR1 MGHRA, CDR2 YSYEKL. The CDR3 DNA reads as TGCGCCAGCAGCCAAGGTGCTAGCGTCCTTTCCTACGAGCAGTACTTC. It encodes CASSQGASVLSYEQYF.

V and J are TRBV11-2 and TRBJ2-2; maybe TRBD2 (5 bases). This CDR3 has 13 amino acids. Germline loops: CDR1 SGHAT, CDR2 FQNNGV. V gave up 4 bases and J gave up 6 bases, with 9 bases separating them. The CDR3 coding sequence is TGTGCCAGCAGCTCGGACTTACCCGGGGAGCTGTTTTTT. Protein sequence: CASSSDLPGELFF.

The chain has TRBV6-5 and TRBJ1-5; no clear D gene. CDR1 is MNHEY, CDR2 SVGAGI, per germline. V was shortened by 4 bases and J by 0 bases, with 13 bases between the two germline ends. The CDR3 is 16 amino acids. The CDR3: CASSSLHRASNQPQHF. The CDR3 region has the DNA TGTGCCAGCAGTTCCCTTCACAGAGCTAGCAATCAGCCCCAGCATTTT.

The chain carries TRBV28 and TRBJ2-7; D call uncertain. The germline V and J ends were trimmed by 3 bases and 2 bases, with 11 bases remaining between them. The CDR3 sequence is 14 residues long. Germline V gives CDR1 MDHEN, CDR2 SYDVKM. The CDR3 nucleotides read TGTGCCAGCAGTTTGCCGGGTTTTACCTACGAGCAGTACTTC. Translated: CASSLPGFTYEQYF.

V usage is TRBV29-1 and J usage is TRBJ2-5, with D perhaps TRBD2 (6 bases). Trimming took 3 bases from V and 1 from J, leaving 15 bases between them. Germline V CDR1 and CDR2: SQVTM, ANQGSEA. There are 15 residues in the CDR3. CDR3 sequence: CSVEFGGTFQETQYF. For the CDR3, the DNA is TGCAGCGTTGAGTTCGGGGGAACCTTCCAAGAGACCCAGTACTTC.

J is TRBJ1-2 and V is TRBV12-3 or TRBV12-4; no clear D. Trimming cost V 4 bases and J 5 bases, with 8 bases left between them. The CDR3 spans 12 residues. The CDR3 loop is CASSSNRYGYTF. DNA for the CDR3: TGTGCCAGCAGTTCCAACAGATATGGCTACACCTTC.

The chain employs TRBV5-1 and TRBJ2-7; D is perhaps TRBD2 (6 bases). This CDR3 spans 14 amino acids. Between the trimmed V and J ends, which lost 4 bases and 0 bases, there was a span of 11 bases. CDR1 and CDR2 from the germline V gene are SGHRS and YFSETQ. CDR3 bases: TGCGCCAGCAGCGGCGGGACTCCCTCCTACGAGCAGTACTTC. Its translation: CASSGGTPSYEQYF.